This T cell receptor beta chain came from a study of T-cell reconstitution after alpha-beta-depleted transplantation in children. Unique molecular identifiers tagged the TCRbeta library. A single record per CDR3 protein comes from TCRdb applying MiXCR to the PCR reads. The sample has some 220,000 distinct CDR3 sequences, 8.5% to 10% seen once; the top ten hold around 6.2%. This clonotype is a singleton in its sample. This sample comprised PBMCs from the stem cell graft donor, obtained from the stem cell graft. The source of this sequence is a human donor who donated a stem cell graft to a child with acute lymphoblastic leukemia.

The CDR3 is CASSYAGRFPPDTQYF. The CDR3 coding sequence is TGTGCCAGCAGTTATGCGGGCCGATTTCCCCCAGATACGCAGTATTTT. The chain is built from TRBV6-5 and TRBJ2-3, with D perhaps matching TRBD2 (5 bases). Germline assignment: CDR1 MNHEY and CDR2 SVGAGI. Trimming removed 3 bases from V and 4 bases from J, with 17 bases in between. This CDR3 comprises 16 residues.